The present TCR beta chain was sequenced within a study of early stage breast cancer tumors. Overall study results and limits: Commonly generated sequences made up most enriched TCRB sequences shared between patients. Tumors had roughly 2.5-fold higher T cell density and higher clonality than adjacent normal breast tissue.

As for this clone: What it binds is not known.

The CDR3 consists of 15 residues. Germline V gene data show CDR1 as MDHEN and CDR2 as SYDVKM. V lost 5 bases, J lost 3 bases, and 7 bases stayed unmatched. Sequencing was performed with immunoSEQ multiplex PCR; in TCRdb, only in-frame clones are kept and a portion is missing. The sample contains approximately 70,000 clones, approximately 80% of which appear only once. The sample consisted of blood. The V gene is TRBV28, the J gene TRBJ2-5, with 9 bases that match TRBD1. This sequence was found in a person between 35 and 49 years old with breast cancer. CDR3 sequence (DNA): TGTGCCAGCAGTACACGGGACAGGGTTAAAGAGACCCAGTACTTC. As protein: CASSTRDRVKETQYF.